This T cell receptor beta chain stems from a study of graft-versus-host responses after intestinal transplantation. General observations from the study: Association was observed between peak circulating GvH clone levels and early post-transplant HvG declines.

Germline CDR1 reads MNHEY; CDR2 reads SVGAGI. The CDR3 has 13 residues. V shed 7 bases and J shed 5 bases, with 11 bases lying between them. Comments on this clone: Its antigen remains unknown.

The protocol was immunoSEQ multiplex PCR, while the TCRdb copy is restricted to in-frame clones and leaves out a portion. The data contain some 130,000 clones, 85% to 95% of them singletons. The source material was unstimulated CD4+ T cells sorted from spleen or lymph node cells, sampled before intestinal transplant. This TCR derives from a human donor who received an intestinal transplant. The chain links TRBV6-5 to TRBJ2-2; D might be TRBD2 (6 bases). The CDR3 here is CASKAGGTGELFF. CDR3 DNA sequence: TGTGCCAGCAAAGCAGGAGGGACCGGGGAGCTGTTTTTT.